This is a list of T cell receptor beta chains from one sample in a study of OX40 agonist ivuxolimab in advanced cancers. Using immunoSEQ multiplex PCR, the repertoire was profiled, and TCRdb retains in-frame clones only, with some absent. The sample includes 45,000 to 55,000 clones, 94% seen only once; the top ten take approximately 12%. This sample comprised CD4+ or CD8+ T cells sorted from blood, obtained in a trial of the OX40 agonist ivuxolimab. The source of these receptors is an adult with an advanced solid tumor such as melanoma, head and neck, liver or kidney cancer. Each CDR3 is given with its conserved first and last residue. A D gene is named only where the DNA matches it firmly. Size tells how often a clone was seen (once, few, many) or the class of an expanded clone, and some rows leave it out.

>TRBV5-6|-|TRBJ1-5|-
CASSHGTGLGNQPQHF
TGTGCCAGCAGCCACGGAACTGGGTTGGGCAATCAGCCCCAGCATTTT
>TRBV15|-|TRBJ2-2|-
CATSRGHSGGGGFTGELFF
TGTGCCACCAGCAGAGGCCATAGCGGAGGGGGAGGTTTCACCGGGGAGCTGTTTTTT
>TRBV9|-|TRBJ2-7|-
CASSVFDSSYEQYF
TGTGCCAGCAGCGTATTCGACAGCTCCTACGAGCAGTACTTC
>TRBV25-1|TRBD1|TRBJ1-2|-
CASASTGQGNYGYTF
TGTGCCAGCGCCTCAACGGGACAGGGGAACTATGGCTACACCTTC
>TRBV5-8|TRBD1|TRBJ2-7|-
CASSLVGQGTYEQYF
TGTGCCAGCAGCTTGGTTGGACAGGGGACCTACGAGCAGTACTTC
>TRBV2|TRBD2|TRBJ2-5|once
CASSEALGGSGETQYF
TGTGCCAGCAGTGAAGCGCTGGGGGGGAGTGGAGAGACCCAGTACTTC
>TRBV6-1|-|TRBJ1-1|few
CASSESSLMNTEAFF
TGTGCCAGCAGTGAATCCTCCCTCATGAACACTGAAGCTTTCTTT
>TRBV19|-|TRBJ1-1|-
CASSIDHGGRATEAFF
TGTGCCAGTAGTATAGATCACGGAGGGAGAGCCACTGAAGCTTTCTTT
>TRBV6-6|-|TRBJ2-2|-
CASSYSGVTGELFF
TGTGCCAGCAGTTACTCAGGAGTCACCGGGGAGCTGTTTTTT
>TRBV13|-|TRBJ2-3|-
CASSGGSTDTQYF
TGTGCCAGCAGCGGCGGGTCTACAGATACGCAGTATTTT
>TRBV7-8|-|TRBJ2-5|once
CASSLAQETQYF
TGTGCCAGCAGCTTAGCCCAAGAGACCCAGTACTTC
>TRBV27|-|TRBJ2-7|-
CASSLVTGYEQYF
TGTGCCAGCAGTTTGGTCACAGGCTACGAGCAGTACTTC
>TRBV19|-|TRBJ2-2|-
CASSIVPRFSRELFF
TGTGCCAGTAGTATAGTCCCCAGGTTCAGTAGGGAGCTGTTTTTT
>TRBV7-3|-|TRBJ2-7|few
CASSLTGSGFYEQYF
TGTGCCAGCAGCTTAACGGGGTCAGGGTTCTACGAGCAGTACTTC
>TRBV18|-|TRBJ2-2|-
CASSPRISGITGELFF
TGTGCCAGCTCACCAAGGATCTCGGGAATCACCGGGGAGCTGTTTTTT
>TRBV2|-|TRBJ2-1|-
CASSDSNSYNEQFF
TGTGCCAGCAGCGACAGCAACTCCTACAATGAGCAGTTCTTC
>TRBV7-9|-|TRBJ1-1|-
CASSREGTLNTEAFF
TGTGCCAGCAGCCGAGAAGGGACATTGAACACTGAAGCTTTCTTT
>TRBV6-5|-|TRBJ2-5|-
CASSYQGLGTQYF
TGTGCCAGCAGTTACCAAGGCTTGGGGACCCAGTACTTC
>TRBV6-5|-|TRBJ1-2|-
CASKEGGDGYTF
TGTGCCAGCAAGGAGGGCGGAGATGGCTACACCTTC
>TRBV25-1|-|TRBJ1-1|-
CASSHRGSNTEAFF
TGTGCCAGCAGTCATAGGGGCTCGAACACTGAAGCTTTCTTT
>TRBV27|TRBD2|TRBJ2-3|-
CASRVSPVGGTSGATDTQYF
TGTGCCAGCAGAGTAAGCCCGGTCGGTGGGACTAGCGGGGCCACAGATACGCAGTATTTT
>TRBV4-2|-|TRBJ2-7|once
CASSQEGRNYEQYF
TGTGCCAGCAGCCAAGAAGGGCGCAACTACGAGCAGTACTTC
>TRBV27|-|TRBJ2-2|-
CASTRLSYTGELFF
TGTGCCAGCACGCGACTCTCCTACACCGGGGAGCTGTTTTTT
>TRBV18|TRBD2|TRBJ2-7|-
CASSPSQGAGVNEQYF
TGTGCCAGCTCACCATCACAAGGCGCGGGAGTCAACGAGCAGTACTTC
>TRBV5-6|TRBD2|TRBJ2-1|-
CASSPWGSGSYEQFF
TGTGCCAGCAGCCCTTGGGGTAGCGGGAGCTATGAGCAGTTCTTC
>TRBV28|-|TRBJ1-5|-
CASSFKAGSNQPQHF
TGTGCCAGCAGTTTCAAGGCGGGTAGCAATCAGCCCCAGCATTTT
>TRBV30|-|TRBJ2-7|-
CAWSSKTYEQYF
TGTGCCTGGAGTAGCAAGACCTACGAGCAGTACTTC
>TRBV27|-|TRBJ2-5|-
CASSFQGRETQYF
TGTGCCAGCAGTTTTCAGGGTCGGGAGACCCAGTACTTC
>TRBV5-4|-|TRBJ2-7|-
CASSLSSGYEQYF
TGTGCCAGCAGCTTGTCTAGTGGTTACGAGCAGTACTTC
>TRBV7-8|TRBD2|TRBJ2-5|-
CASTIRGGREEETQYF
TGTGCCAGCACCATTAGGGGAGGGAGGGAGGAAGAGACCCAGTACTTC
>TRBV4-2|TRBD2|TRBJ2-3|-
CASSQGTSPTDTQYF
TGTGCCAGCAGCCAGGGGACTAGTCCCACAGATACGCAGTATTTT
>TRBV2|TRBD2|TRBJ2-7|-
CASSEGTSGFSYEQYF
TGTGCCAGCAGTGAGGGAACTAGCGGATTCTCCTACGAGCAGTACTTC
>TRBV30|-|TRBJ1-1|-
CAWSVWGQLNTEAFF
TGTGCCTGGAGTGTTTGGGGTCAGTTGAACACTGAAGCTTTCTTT
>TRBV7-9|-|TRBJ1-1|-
CASTLGTEAFF
TGTGCCAGCACCCTGGGCACTGAAGCTTTCTTT